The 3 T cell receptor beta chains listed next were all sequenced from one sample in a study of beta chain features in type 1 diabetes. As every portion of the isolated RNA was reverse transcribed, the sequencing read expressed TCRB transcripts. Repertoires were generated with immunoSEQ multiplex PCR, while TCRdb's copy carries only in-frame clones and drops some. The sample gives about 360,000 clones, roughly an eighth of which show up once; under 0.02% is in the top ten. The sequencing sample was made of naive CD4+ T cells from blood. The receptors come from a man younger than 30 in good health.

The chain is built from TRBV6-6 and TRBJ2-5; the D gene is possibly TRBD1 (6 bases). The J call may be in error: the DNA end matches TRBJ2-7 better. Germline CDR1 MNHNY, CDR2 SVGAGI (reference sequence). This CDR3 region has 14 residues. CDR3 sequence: CASRETGRTYEQYF. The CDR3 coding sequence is TGTGCCAGCAGGGAGACAGGCAGAACCTACGAGCAGTACTTC.

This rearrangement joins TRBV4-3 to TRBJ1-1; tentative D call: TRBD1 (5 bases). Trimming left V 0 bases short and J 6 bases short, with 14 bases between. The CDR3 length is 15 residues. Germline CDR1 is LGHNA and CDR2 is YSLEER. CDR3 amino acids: CASSQEYLWGAEAFF. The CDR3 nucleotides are TGCGCCAGCAGCCAAGAATATTTATGGGGGGCTGAAGCTTTCTTT.

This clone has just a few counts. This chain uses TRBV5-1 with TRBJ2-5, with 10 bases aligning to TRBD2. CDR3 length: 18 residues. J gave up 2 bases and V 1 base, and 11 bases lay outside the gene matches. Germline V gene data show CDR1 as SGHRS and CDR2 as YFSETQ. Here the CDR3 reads CASSLRPSGRSSQETQYF. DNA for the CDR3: TGCGCCAGCAGCTTGAGGCCTAGCGGGAGATCGTCTCAAGAGACCCAGTACTTC.